The clone carrying this TCR beta chain was seen only a few times. This entry is derived from a study of T cells in Graves' hyperthyroidism and ophthalmopathy. J was trimmed by 10 bases and V by 2 bases; bases with no gene match: 10. The germline CDR1 and CDR2 sequences are MNHNS and SASEGT. The CDR3 consists of 15 residues. The CDR3 regions of TCR beta were amplified from RNA transcripts. Primed by the HTBI set, a first-round RT-PCR was run on the TCR CDR3. TCRdb processed the multiplex PCR reads anew with MiXCR; each CDR3 protein has one entry. Altogether fewer than 450,000 distinct CDR3 sequences are present, about 14% being singletons, with the ten largest covering around 28%.

This TCR came from a man aged 50 or older with Graves' ophthalmopathy. The sequencing input was blood. The gene calls are TRBV6-1 and TRBJ2-3; the match to TRBD2 covers 9 bases. CDR3 sequence: CASSELRLAGSAQYF. Here the CDR3 DNA reads TGTGCCAGCAGTGAATTGCGGCTAGCGGGATCGGCGCAGTATTTT.